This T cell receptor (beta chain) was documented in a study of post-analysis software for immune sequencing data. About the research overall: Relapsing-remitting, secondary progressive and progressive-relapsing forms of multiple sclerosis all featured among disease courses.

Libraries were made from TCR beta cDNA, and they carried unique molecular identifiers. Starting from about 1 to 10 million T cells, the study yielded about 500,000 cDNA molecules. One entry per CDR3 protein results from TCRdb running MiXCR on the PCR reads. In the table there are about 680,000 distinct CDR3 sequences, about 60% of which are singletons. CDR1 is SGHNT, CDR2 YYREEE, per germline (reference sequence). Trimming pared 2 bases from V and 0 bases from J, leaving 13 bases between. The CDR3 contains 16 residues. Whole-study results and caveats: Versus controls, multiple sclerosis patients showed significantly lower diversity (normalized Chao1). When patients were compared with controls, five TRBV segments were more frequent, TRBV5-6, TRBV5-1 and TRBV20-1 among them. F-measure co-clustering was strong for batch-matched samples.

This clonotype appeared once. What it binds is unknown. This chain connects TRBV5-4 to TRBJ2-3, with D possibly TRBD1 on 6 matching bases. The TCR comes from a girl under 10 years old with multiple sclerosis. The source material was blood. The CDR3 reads CASSFLRQDSTDTQYF. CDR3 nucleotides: TGTGCCAGCAGCTTTCTACGACAGGATAGCACAGATACGCAGTATTTT.